The present TCR beta chain was sequenced within a study of T cells in Graves' hyperthyroidism and ophthalmopathy. Study-level points and caveats: Most thyroid clonotypes that were expanded above 0.001 also turned up in blood.

PBMCs were obtained from about 9 ml fresh peripheral blood. The sample holds many counts of this clonotype. Its antigen is as yet unknown. Amplified TCR beta CDR3 regions derived from RNA transcripts. The primer set for the first-round RT-PCR of the TCR CDR3 was HTBI. Each CDR3 protein is one row after TCRdb ran MiXCR on the multiplex PCR reads. The sample holds more than 500,000 distinct CDR3 sequences; roughly 16% are singletons and the top ten take about 29%. CDR3 length: 13 amino acids. Germline loops: CDR1 SGHTA, CDR2 FQGTGA. Trimming removed 4 bases at V and 6 bases at J, with 10 bases between. The sequence was obtained from a woman aged 30 to 39 with Graves' ophthalmopathy. Sequenced material: blood. The chain uses TRBV7-3 and TRBJ2-1, with D perhaps being TRBD1 or TRBD2 (5 bases each). The DNA for the CDR3 is TGTGCCAGCAGCTCGGGACCCCCCAATGAGCAGTTCTTC. Translation: CASSSGPPNEQFF.